Shown below are 27 T cell receptor beta chains from a single sample sequenced in a study of cytomegalovirus exposure and HLA in healthy donors. Use of 60 Vbeta and 13 Jbeta primers characterized the PCR. Sequencing was performed with immunoSEQ multiplex PCR; in TCRdb, only in-frame clones are kept and a portion is missing. This table holds more than 150,000 clones, over 65% found once. The sequenced sample consisted of PBMCs. These TCRs come from a man aged 18 to 30 in good health and CMV-seronegative.

The chain links TRBV7-8 to TRBJ2-3, with a tentative D call TRBD2 (6 bases). The V gene lost 0 bases and the J gene lost 0 bases, with 13 bases spanning the gap. The germline CDR1 and CDR2 sequences are SGHVS and FQNEAQ. This CDR3 is 17 amino acids long. The CDR3 sequence is CASSLAGGPASTDTQYF. CDR3 bases: TGTGCCAGCAGCTTAGCCGGGGGACCTGCAAGCACAGATACGCAGTATTTT.

This clone showed up just a few times. The V gene is TRBV9, the J gene TRBJ2-1; D perhaps matches TRBD2 (6 bases). Germline lookup yields CDR1 SGDLS and CDR2 YYNGEE. The CDR3 loop spans 14 amino acids. The germline V and J ends were trimmed by 4 bases and 4 bases, with 12 bases remaining between them. The CDR3 loop reads CASSPGGTYNEQFF. The CDR3 DNA reads as TGTGCCAGCAGCCCTGGAGGGACGTACAATGAGCAGTTCTTC.

The count of this clone is one. The rearrangement joins TRBV7-8 to TRBJ2-1; unclear D gene. The CDR3 contains 11 residues. V was clipped by 5 bases and J by 10 bases, with 9 bases between them. CDR1 and CDR2 from the germline V gene are SGHVS and FQNEAQ. The CDR3 reads CASSAAQEQFF. CDR3 nucleotides: TGTGCCAGCAGCGCCGCCCAGGAGCAGTTCTTC.

The table lists this clone with a few counts. The rearrangement joins TRBV28 to TRBJ2-7; TRBD2 matches 10 bases. Germline assignment: CDR1 MDHEN and CDR2 SYDVKM. The junction had 5 bases not matched to a gene; V was cut back by 6 bases and J by 0 bases. The CDR3 extends over 15 amino acids. Here the CDR3 DNA reads TGTGCCAGCAGCCAGGGACTAGCGCTCTCCTACGAGCAGTACTTC. It yields the protein CASSQGLALSYEQYF.

The CDR3 sequence is CASSLESGTYEQYF. CDR3 sequence (DNA): TGCGCCAGCAGCTTGGAAAGCGGAACCTACGAGCAGTACTTC. This chain connects TRBV5-1 to TRBJ2-5, with a tentative D call TRBD2 (5 bases). The DNA end lines up better with TRBJ2-7; the J call may be wrong. Germline loops: CDR1 SGHRS, CDR2 YFSETQ. The CDR3 has 14 amino acids.

The rearrangement uses TRBV19 and TRBJ2-5; weak D call: TRBD1 (6 bases). V gave up 7 bases and J gave up 6 bases, with 15 bases separating them. Germline V lookup: CDR1 LNHDA, CDR2 SQIVND (reference sequence). This CDR3 has 13 residues. The CDR3 region has the DNA TGTGCCAGTACGTTCGGCAGGGGAAAGACCCAGTACTTC. Its translation: CASTFGRGKTQYF.

The genes are TRBV28 and TRBJ2-7; D perhaps matches TRBD1 (6 bases). Germline V CDR1 and CDR2: MDHEN, SYDVKM. The CDR3 is 14 amino acids. V dropped 7 bases and J dropped 0 bases, with 13 bases sitting between them. The DNA of the CDR3 is TGTGCCAGCACCTCGAGGGGGAACTCCTACGAGCAGTACTTC. This gives the protein CASTSRGNSYEQYF.

The chain combines TRBV5-6 with TRBJ1-6; D unclear. Trimming took off 4 bases at V and 10 bases at J, with 15 bases between the two ends. The CDR3 is made up of 14 amino acids. Germline V gives CDR1 SGHDT, CDR2 YYEEEE. CDR3 DNA sequence: TGTGCCAGCAGCCCTTATCCCGTCGGGTCACCCCTCCACTTT. It yields the protein CASSPYPVGSPLHF.

This chain uses TRBV25-1 with TRBJ2-7, with TRBD1 as a possible D gene (5 bases). Looked up from germline, CDR1 is MGHDK and CDR2 is SYGVNS. This CDR3 is built from 12 residues. The germline V and J ends were trimmed by 6 bases and 2 bases, with 8 bases remaining between them. The CDR3 coding sequence is TGTGCCAGCAGGACAGAGCCCTACGAGCAGTACTTC. It translates to CASRTEPYEQYF.

The chain links TRBV5-6 to TRBJ2-6; the D is unclear. Germline V lookup: CDR1 SGHDT, CDR2 YYEEEE. Trimming left V 5 bases short and J 4 bases short, with 4 bases between. CDR3 length: 12 amino acids. CDR3 DNA sequence: TGTGCCAGCAGGTCAGGGGCCAACGTCCTGACTTTC. Protein sequence: CASRSGANVLTF.

The chain is built from TRBV11-1 and TRBJ1-6; a weak D match, TRBD1 (5 bases). V dropped 1 base and J dropped 7 bases, with 11 bases sitting between them. This CDR3 contains 15 residues. CDR1 and CDR2 from the germline V gene are SGHAT and FQDESV (reference sequence). The CDR3 coding sequence is TGTGCCAGCAGCTTAGGGGGACTGTGGAATTCACCCCTCCACTTT. As protein: CASSLGGLWNSPLHF.

The chain recombines TRBV5-4 with TRBJ1-2; weak D call: TRBD1 (5 bases). CDR1 is SGHNT and CDR2 is YYREEE in the germline V gene (reference sequence). The V end was cut by 0 bases, the J end by 4 bases, with 13 bases between. The CDR3 is made up of 15 amino acids. CDR3 in amino acids: CASSLVGDYFYGYTF. As DNA, the CDR3 is TGTGCCAGCAGCTTGGTTGGGGACTACTTCTATGGCTACACCTTC.

This clone occurred a few times. Germline and junction disagree at one end, which may indicate a read error. The rearrangement uses TRBV7-9 and TRBJ2-7; 12 bases match TRBD2. CDR1 and CDR2 from the germline V gene are SEHNR and FQNEAQ (reference sequence). The CDR3 runs 16 residues. CDR3 DNA: TGTTCCAGCAGTCGCCCGCTAGCGGGAGGGCCGGAAGAGCAGTACTTC. Residues: CSSSRPLAGGPEEQYF.

CDR3 in amino acids: CAISEMDRWTPYNEQFF. The DNA of the CDR3 is TGTGCCATCAGTGAGATGGATAGGTGGACACCCTACAATGAGCAGTTCTTC. V usage is TRBV10-3 and J usage is TRBJ2-1; D is perhaps TRBD1 (5 bases). Trimming removed 2 bases at V and 2 bases at J, with 16 bases between. The CDR3 totals 17 residues. In germline, CDR1 is ENHRY, CDR2 SYGVKD.

The rearrangement links TRBV27 to TRBJ2-3, with D possibly TRBD1 on 6 matching bases. V lost 3 bases, J lost 6 bases, and 16 bases lay in between. In germline, CDR1 is MNHEY, CDR2 SMNVEV (reference sequence). The CDR3 covers 15 residues. The CDR3 bases are TGTGCCAGCAGTTTCAGGGGTCCCCCGCAGGATACGCAGTATTTT. This gives the protein CASSFRGPPQDTQYF.

The rearrangement links TRBV28 to TRBJ2-5, with D tentatively TRBD1 (6 bases). The CDR3 is 17 residues long. The germline gives CDR1 MDHEN, CDR2 SYDVKM. Trimming took 6 bases from V and 5 from J, leaving 25 bases between them. The CDR3 reads CASSHPGYRERGETQYF. In DNA, the CDR3 is TGTGCCAGCAGCCACCCGGGATACAGGGAGAGAGGGGAGACCCAGTACTTC.

This clone showed up just a few times. The chain uses TRBV6-5 and TRBJ1-5, with TRBD1 matching 8 bases. This CDR3 has 13 residues. After removal of 10 bases from V and 7 bases from J, the junction contained 9 bases not matched to a gene. The germline gives CDR1 MNHEY, CDR2 SVGAGI. CDR3: CATGGTGRQPQHF. As DNA, the CDR3 is TGTGCCACCGGGGGGACAGGAAGGCAGCCCCAGCATTTT.

The rearrangement links TRBV30 to TRBJ1-2, with D unclear. V shed 4 bases and J shed 8 bases, with 17 bases lying between them. CDR3 length equals 13 residues. Germline V CDR1 and CDR2: GTSNPN, SVGIG (reference sequence). The CDR3 nucleotides read TGTGCCTGGACCCCCCATCCGATGGAGGGCTACACCTTC. Protein product: CAWTPHPMEGYTF.

J is TRBJ2-5 and V is TRBV9, with D perhaps TRBD1 (5 bases). The CDR3 totals 14 residues. Per the germline V gene, CDR1 is SGDLS and CDR2 is YYNGEE. The V end lost 0 bases, the J end lost 2 bases, and 8 bases lay between the germline ends. The DNA of the CDR3 is TGTGCCAGCAGCGTAGCGGCAGGGCAAGAGACCCAGTACTTC. Translating it yields CASSVAAGQETQYF.

The rearrangement joins TRBV5-8 to TRBJ1-4, with 8 bases that match TRBD1. V was pared by 4 bases and J by 8 bases, with 13 bases of the junction left unmatched. Per the germline V gene, CDR1 is SGHTS and CDR2 is YDEGEE. This CDR3 spans 16 amino acids. The CDR3 loop is CASSPLRTGSREKLFF. CDR3 bases: TGTGCCAGCAGCCCCCTCCGGACAGGGAGTCGGGAAAAACTGTTTTTT.

J is TRBJ2-2 and V is TRBV5-4; D possibly corresponds to TRBD2 (5 bases). The CDR3 consists of 14 residues. Looked up from germline, CDR1 is SGHNT and CDR2 is YYREEE (reference sequence). The germline V and J ends were trimmed by 0 bases and 3 bases, with 6 bases remaining between them. This chain's CDR3 is CASSLGRDTGELFF. As DNA, the CDR3 is TGTGCCAGCAGCTTGGGGCGGGACACCGGGGAGCTGTTTTTT. Looking up the rest from reference TRBV5-4 and TRBJ2-2 gives the full variable domain: ETGVTQSPTHLIKTRGQQVTLRCSSQSGHNTVSWYQQALGQGPQFIFQYYREEENGRGNFPPRFSGLQFPNYSSELNVNALELDDSALYLCASSLGRDTGELFFGEGSRLTVL.

CDR3 bases: TGTGCCAGTAGTACGGGTAGCAATCAGCCCCAGCATTTT. This translates into CASSTGSNQPQHF. The V gene is TRBV19, the J gene TRBJ1-5; D gene ambiguous. Germline V gene sequence: CDR1 LNHDA, CDR2 SQIVND (reference sequence). V shed 4 bases and J shed 0 bases, with 4 bases lying between them. The length of the CDR3 is 13 residues. Full variable domain (outside the CDR3, taken from reference TRBV19 and TRBJ1-5): DGGITQSPKYLFRKEGQNVTLSCEQNLNHDAMYWYRQDPGQGLRLIYYSQIVNDFQKGDIAEGYSVSREKKESFPLTVTSAQKNPTAFYLCASSTGSNQPQHFGDGTRLSIL.

J is TRBJ2-6 and V is TRBV28; 7 bases align to TRBD1. Per germline, CDR1 MDHEN and CDR2 SYDVKM. V lost 2 bases, J lost 0 bases, and 13 bases stayed unmatched. The CDR3 consists of 20 residues. The CDR3 coding sequence is TGTGCCAGCAGTTTAAACAGAGGGGGCGGCGGTGGCTCTGGGGCCAACGTCCTGACTTTC. As protein: CASSLNRGGGGGSGANVLTF.

The rearrangement joins TRBV25-1 to TRBJ2-5; 7 bases agree with TRBD2. Germline CDR1 MGHDK, CDR2 SYGVNS. The ends lost 8 bases at V and 7 bases at J; junction bases unmatched: 4. The CDR3 runs 11 residues. CDR3 sequence (DNA): TGTGCCAGCGACCCGGGAGGGACCCAGTACTTC. The encoded protein is CASDPGGTQYF.

This clone was seen a few times. This sequence joins TRBV30 and TRBJ2-7, with D maybe TRBD1 (6 bases). V was clipped by 5 bases and J by 6 bases, with 17 bases between them. Germline-derived CDR1 and CDR2 are GTSNPN and SVGIG (reference sequence). This CDR3 region has 13 residues. CDR3 sequence (DNA): TGTGCCTGGGAAGGGGGTACCTCCGCCGAGCAGTACTTC. It translates to CAWEGGTSAEQYF.

This chain joins TRBV6-1 and TRBJ2-7, with 8 nucleotides matching TRBD1. CDR1 MNHNS and CDR2 SASEGT come from the germline V gene. Trimming cost V 5 bases and J 4 bases; bases outside gene matches: 1. The CDR3 consists of 12 residues. DNA for the CDR3: TGTGCCAGCAGTCGGGACAGGTACGAGCAGTACTTC. Translated, it gives CASSRDRYEQYF.

This rearrangement joins TRBV6-6 to TRBJ1-3, with TRBD1 matching 8 bases. CDR1 is MNHNY, CDR2 SVGAGI, per germline (reference sequence). CDR3 length: 15 amino acids. Trimming cost V 5 bases and J 2 bases; bases outside gene matches: 5. For the CDR3, the DNA is TGTGCCAGCAGTCTGGAGACAGGGGCTGGAAACACCATATATTTT. Its translation is CASSLETGAGNTIYF.